Listed here are 15 T cell receptor beta chains from one sample, sequenced in a study of T-cell memory formation after mild COVID-19. TCRdb re-analysed the 5' RACE reads in MiXCR, keeping a single row per CDR3 protein. The data contain a few hundred thousand distinct CDR3 sequences, about 11% of them singletons. The sample comprised PBMCs or a T cell subset sorted from them (not recorded which). The receptors derive from a young man who had mild COVID-19 (a few samples of this study predate the infection). Cell type and time point are not known.

V and J are TRBV5-1 and TRBJ1-4; a weak D match, TRBD1 (6 bases). Deletions cut 4 bases from V and 5 bases from J, with 12 bases between. The CDR3 is 14 residues long. CDR1 is SGHRS, CDR2 YFSETQ, per germline. The CDR3 DNA follows: TGCGCCAGCAGCGGAACAGGGAGCAATGAAAAACTGTTTTTT. Translation: CASSGTGSNEKLFF. The complete variable domain, with remaining parts taken from reference TRBV5-1 and TRBJ1-4, reads KAGVTQTPRYLIKTRGQQVTLSCSPISGHRSVSWYQQTPGQGLQFLFEYFSETQRNKGNFPGRFSGRQFSNSRSEMNVSTLELGDSALYLCASSGTGSNEKLFFGSGTQLSVL.

This clonotype was seen repeatedly, ten times or more. The chain joins TRBV5-1 to TRBJ2-7; 8 bases are shared with TRBD1. The V gene end was trimmed by 9 bases and the J gene end by 2 bases; junction bases not matched to a gene: 7. CDR3 size: 13 residues. Germline-derived CDR1 and CDR2 are SGHRS and YFSETQ. CDR3 nucleotides: TGCGCCATCGGCAGGGGGCGAACCTACGAGCAGTACGTC. Its translation is CAIGRGRTYEQYV.

The chain is built from TRBV6-5 and TRBJ1-6; the D gene is possibly TRBD1 (5 bases). Germline V gene data show CDR1 as MNHEY and CDR2 as SVGAGI. This CDR3 spans 15 amino acids. The V end was cut by 2 bases, the J end by 14 bases, with 19 bases between. Here the CDR3 DNA reads TGTGCCAGCAGTTACGGGGCAGCCTGGGTATCGACCCTCCACTTT. It specifies CASSYGAAWVSTLHF.

This clonotype was counted between two and nine times. This chain links TRBV12-3 or TRBV12-4 with TRBJ1-1; D call uncertain. There are 15 residues in the CDR3. The V end was cut by 5 bases, the J end by 4 bases, with 17 bases between. The CDR3, as DNA: TGTGCCAGCAGTGGAGGAATAGAAACCATCACTGAAGCTTTCTTT. Translated, it gives CASSGGIETITEAFF.

In this sample, this clonotype turned up a few times. The chain combines TRBV7-2 with TRBJ2-5; D might be TRBD2 (5 bases). CDR3 length: 14 amino acids. CDR1 and CDR2 (germline): SGHTA, FQGNSA. V lost 7 bases, J lost 2 bases, and 14 bases lay in between. The CDR3 spells CASIERTGQETQYF. CDR3 nucleotide sequence: TGTGCCAGCATCGAAAGGACGGGACAAGAGACCCAGTACTTC.

This rearrangement joins TRBV27 to TRBJ2-1, with D possibly being TRBD1 (6 bases). V dropped 3 bases and J dropped 7 bases, with 13 bases sitting between them. This CDR3 has 14 amino acids. Per germline, CDR1 MNHEY and CDR2 SMNVEV (reference sequence). As DNA, the CDR3 is TGTGCCAGCAGTTTCAACAGGGTTGCGAATGAGCAGTTCTTC. Its translation: CASSFNRVANEQFF.

CDR3 in DNA: TGTGCCAGCAGCACCGGACAGGCCCAAGAGACCCAGTACTTC. Its translation: CASSTGQAQETQYF. The chain employs TRBV7-2 and TRBJ2-5; 7 nucleotides align to TRBD1. V dropped 5 bases and J dropped 1; count of bases not matched to a gene: 4. This CDR3 contains 14 residues. Germline-derived CDR1 and CDR2 are SGHTA and FQGNSA. Full variable domain (rest looked up from reference TRBV7-2 and TRBJ2-5): GAGVSQSPSNKVTEKGKDVELRCDPISGHTALYWYRQSLGQGLEFLIYFQGNSAPDKSGLPSDRFSAERTGGSVSTLTIQRTQQEDSAVYLCASSTGQAQETQYFGPGTRLLVL.

V is TRBV7-6 and J is TRBJ2-7; the match to TRBD1 covers 9 bases. Germline assignment: CDR1 SGHVS and CDR2 FNYEAQ. This CDR3 comprises 15 residues. The trim removed 3 bases at V and 2 bases at J, leaving 5 bases unmatched. CDR3 residues: CASSFGTGLTYEQYF. CDR3 nucleotides: TGTGCCAGCAGCTTCGGGACAGGGCTAACCTACGAGCAGTACTTC.

The V and J genes are TRBV18 and TRBJ1-2; 7 nucleotides align to TRBD1. Germline CDR1 KGHSH, CDR2 LQKENI. V lost 1 base, J lost 5 bases, and 7 bases stayed unmatched. The CDR3 contains 15 residues. The CDR3: CASSPRQGGIYGYTF. CDR3 nucleotide sequence: TGTGCCAGCTCACCACGACAGGGTGGGATATATGGCTACACCTTC.

The chain has TRBV9 and TRBJ2-7; weak D call: TRBD1 (6 bases). CDR1 is SGDLS and CDR2 is YYNGEE in the germline V gene. This CDR3 has 14 residues. V was cut by 4 bases and J by 1 base, with 12 bases left in between. DNA for the CDR3: TGTGCCAGCAGCCCTCTGGGGACATCCTACGAGCAGTACTTC. It translates to CASSPLGTSYEQYF. The whole variable domain, remainder taken from reference TRBV9 and TRBJ2-7, is DSGVTQTPKHLITATGQRVTLRCSPRSGDLSVYWYQQSLDQGLQFLIQYYNGEERAKGNILERFSAQQFPDLHSELNLSSLELGDSALYFCASSPLGTSYEQYFGPGTRLTVT.

The chain recombines TRBV28 with TRBJ2-2, with 10 bases aligning to TRBD1. CDR1 and CDR2 from the germline V gene are MDHEN and SYDVKM. The CDR3 is 15 residues long. Trimming at V came to 8 bases and at J to 4 bases, leaving 7 bases not matched to a gene. CDR3: CASGLGTGVTGELFF. The CDR3 DNA follows: TGTGCCAGCGGCCTTGGGACAGGGGTCACCGGGGAGCTGTTTTTT.

This chain links TRBV2 with TRBJ2-6, with 7 nucleotides matching TRBD1. The CDR3 is 16 residues long. J was trimmed by 1 base and V by 9 bases; bases with no gene match: 9. The germline CDR1 and CDR2 sequences are SNHLY and FYNNEI. Here the CDR3 reads CASDRAPRSGANVLTF. In nucleotides, the CDR3 is TGTGCCAGTGACAGGGCCCCCCGTTCTGGGGCCAACGTCCTGACTTTC.

The rearrangement uses TRBV20-1 and TRBJ2-3; the match to TRBD1 covers 10 bases. V trimming: 1 base; J trimming: 7 bases; junction bases outside the gene matches: 8. Germline V gene sequence: CDR1 DFQATT, CDR2 SNEGSKA (reference sequence). This CDR3 is built from 15 residues. The CDR3 here is CSARGSGTGVYTQYF. As DNA, the CDR3 is TGCAGTGCTAGAGGTTCCGGGACAGGGGTTTATACGCAGTATTTT.

This clonotype was detected a few times. The chain employs TRBV4-3 and TRBJ1-2; 7 bases are a match to TRBD1. The CDR3 is 14 residues long. Germline-derived CDR1 and CDR2 are LGHNA and YSLEER. J lost 8 bases, V lost 2 bases, and 8 bases had no gene match. The chain's CDR3 is CASSQRDRVGGYTF. The CDR3 coding sequence is TGCGCCAGCAGCCAACGAGACAGGGTAGGAGGCTACACCTTC.

This clonotype was seen many times. The V gene is TRBV12-3 or TRBV12-4, the J gene TRBJ1-1; D unresolved. This CDR3 is 11 amino acids long. The germline V and J ends were trimmed by 8 bases and 5 bases, with 9 bases remaining between them. The DNA for the CDR3 is TGTGCCAGCCGGGGTTGGACTGAAGCTTTCTTT. This sequence encodes CASRGWTEAFF.